This TCR beta chain derives from a study of CD8+CD57+ T cells in acquired aplastic anemia (dated by TCRdb to 2016 to 2019). Some background on the complete study: On average, sorted CD4+ and CD8+ cells yielded 3.2 ug of extracted DNA, with a range of roughly 0.17 to 27.4 ug.

Genomic DNA was used as template for profiling of TCR beta VDJ combinations and CDR3 sequences. An Illumina HiSeq 2000 was used for TCR repertoire sequencing. Concerning the study's data processing: TRBV/TRBJ rearrangement plots, CDR3 size and DJ length profiles, and Simpson's diversity index were used to evaluate the repertoires. The immunodominant clone was defined as the most abundant DNA sequence in deep sequencing data. CDR3 amino acid sequences were screened for sharing across subjects and compared with published repertoires and the VDJdb database. TCRdb ran its own pipeline on the public reads, namely fastp trimming at Q25 and MiXCR clone calling, and kept in-frame beta chains. Merged by CDR3 protein, the rows form single entries marked with the most common genes and DNA. These V and J calls originate from TCRdb's pipeline instead of the authors' own analysis. Counted in this sample were 200,000 or so distinct CDR3 sequences; about 64% of them appeared once. The ten largest clonotypes hold 46% of the sample.

Concerning this clonotype itself: No cognate antigen has been identified for it. One base away there is no much larger clone; base qualities are not given.

Points the paper makes about the study in general: Patients and healthy controls showed no significant difference in CD8+ Simpson's diversity (P=0.060). Around 28 CD8+ CDR3 sequences were found to be shared between patients and controls, but these sequences appeared to be highly expressed in patients and within the immunodominant clones of the patients.

TCR repertoires of sorted CD4+ and CD8+ blood T cells from severe aplastic anemia patients and healthy subjects were deep-sequenced in the study. Ficoll-Paque density gradient centrifugation was used to isolate peripheral blood mononuclear cells. Before DNA extraction, CD4+ and CD8+ T cells were sorted with FACS or magnetic beads. CDR3 length: 14 amino acids, cysteine to phenylalanine. Only CDR3 DNA is held: 42 bases, read in frame from base 1. The V end loses 5 bases and the J end loses 5 bases, and a stretch of 14 bases separates them. CDR1 is given as SGHTA and CDR2 as FQGTGA, both from the germline V gene.

This sequence was found in a human donor with severe aplastic anemia or a healthy control (not recorded which). Recombination connected TRBV7-3 to TRBJ2-3; tentative D gene TRBD2, with 5 bases matching. The sequencing input was sorted CD4+, CD8+, or CD8+CD57+ T cells (not recorded which) from PBMCs. The CDR3 reads as follows: CASSRTSRGDTQYF. The nucleotide sequence reads as follows: TGTGCCAGCAGCCGGACTTCCCGGGGAGATACGCAGTATTTT.